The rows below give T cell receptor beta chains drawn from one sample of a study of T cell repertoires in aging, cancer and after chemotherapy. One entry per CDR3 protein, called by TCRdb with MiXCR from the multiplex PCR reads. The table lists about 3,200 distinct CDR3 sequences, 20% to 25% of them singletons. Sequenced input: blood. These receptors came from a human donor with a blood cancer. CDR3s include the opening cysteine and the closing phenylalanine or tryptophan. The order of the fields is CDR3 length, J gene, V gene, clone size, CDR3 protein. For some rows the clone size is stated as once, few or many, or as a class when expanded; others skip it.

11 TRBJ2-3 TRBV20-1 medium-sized CSARDPDTQYF
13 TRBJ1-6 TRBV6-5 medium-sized CASSYGVRSPLHF
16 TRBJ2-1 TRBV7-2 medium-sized CASSSRGLATYNEQFF
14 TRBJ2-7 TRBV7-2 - CASSLGLRQAEQYF
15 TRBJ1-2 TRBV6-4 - CASSYTSSPGYGYTF
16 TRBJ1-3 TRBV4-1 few CASSQEGLARGNTIYF
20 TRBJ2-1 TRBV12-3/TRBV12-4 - CASSFPKSLFRNGGAHEQFF
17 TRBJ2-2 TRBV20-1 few CSASPGLAGGRTGELFF
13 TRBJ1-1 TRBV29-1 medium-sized CSVGLIGGTEAFF
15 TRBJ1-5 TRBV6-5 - CASSYSRGEGQPQHF
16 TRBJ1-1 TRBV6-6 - CASSSGRQGMNTEAFF
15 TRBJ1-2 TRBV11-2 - CASSAISQGVTGYTF
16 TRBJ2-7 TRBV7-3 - CASSMTSGRAMGEQYF
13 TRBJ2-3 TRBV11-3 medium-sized CASTGVVRDTQYF
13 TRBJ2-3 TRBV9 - CASSTSLTDTQYF
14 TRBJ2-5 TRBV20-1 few CSARPTSGEETQYF
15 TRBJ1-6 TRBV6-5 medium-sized CASSFSGTGNSPLHF